This T cell receptor (beta chain) was profiled in a study of cytomegalovirus exposure and HLA in healthy donors. The wider study: A data release that came early held around 85 million unique TCRs from HLA-typed donors. Study results and limitations: Segments of the TCR beta V type were, in most cases, productive about 87% or about 30% of the time in an earlier analysis. Presence/absence results assume similar sequencing depth per donor, which may not hold.

This clone was observed a handful of times. Antigen unknown. 13 Jbeta primers and 60 Vbeta primers were used for the PCR. Assay: immunoSEQ multiplex PCR; the TCRdb copy retains only in-frame clones and omits some. The repertoire holds 90,000 to 150,000 clones, with nearly 80% as singletons. The clonotype comes from a woman aged 30 to 39 in good health and CMV-seropositive. Sequenced input: PBMCs.

The CDR3 is CASSVVGAVADTQYF. CDR3 DNA sequence: TGTGCCAGCAGCGTAGTGGGGGCTGTCGCAGATACGCAGTATTTT. This chain connects TRBV9 to TRBJ2-3, with D possibly being TRBD1 (6 bases). With 0 bases removed from V and 4 bases from J, the gap between germline ends came to 12 bases. Germline lookup yields CDR1 SGDLS and CDR2 YYNGEE. This CDR3 region has 15 residues. Complete variable domain (other parts from reference TRBV9 and TRBJ2-3): DSGVTQTPKHLITATGQRVTLRCSPRSGDLSVYWYQQSLDQGLQFLIQYYNGEERAKGNILERFSAQQFPDLHSELNLSSLELGDSALYFCASSVVGAVADTQYFGPGTRLTVL.